One sample yielded the 20 T cell receptor beta chains listed below, sequenced in a study of CD8+CD57+ T cells in acquired aplastic anemia (dated 2018 in TCRdb). Sequencing was carried out with an Illumina HiSeq 2000. Genomic DNA was used as template for profiling of TCR beta VDJ combinations and CDR3 sequences. TCRdb trimmed the raw reads at Q25, called clones with MiXCR and kept productive beta chains. Rows matching on CDR3 protein sequence are summarized as one entry with the most common DNA and genes. The sample table lists about 180,000 distinct CDR3 sequences, 50% to 65% of them with a count of one. The ten largest clonotypes hold roughly 42% of the sample. Expansion of CD8+CD57+ cells had been shown by flow cytometry in the patients chosen for sequencing. What was sequenced was sorted CD4+, CD8+, or CD8+CD57+ T cells (not recorded which) from PBMCs. The origin of the receptors is a human donor with aplastic anemia.

The chain joins TRBV9 to TRBJ2-7; D unclear. V lost 1 base to trimming and J lost 1 base, with 12 bases between them. Germline V gives CDR1 SGDLS, CDR2 YYNGEE. The CDR3 extends over 15 amino acids. CDR3 sequence reads: CASSVRATTSYEQYF. Written as DNA, the CDR3 is TGTGCCAGCAGCGTAAGGGCCACGACGTCCTACGAGCAGTACTTC.

The gene calls are TRBV29-1 and TRBJ2-3, with D maybe TRBD2 (5 bases). CDR1 and CDR2 (germline): SQVTM, ANQGSEA. The ends were cut back, 2 bases at V and 0 bases at J, with 12 bases in the middle. The CDR3 is made up of 15 amino acids. CDR3: CSVEPRESSTDTQYF. CDR3 sequence (DNA): TGCAGCGTTGAACCTCGGGAATCTAGCACAGATACGCAGTATTTT.

The chain combines TRBV3-1 with TRBJ2-5; the D is unclear. The V gene's germline CDR1 is LGHDT and CDR2 YNNKEL (reference sequence). Trimming cost V 2 bases and J 0 bases, with 10 bases left between them. This CDR3 has 15 residues. The CDR3 DNA sequence: TGTGCCAGCAGCCAAAGTACAATGTACCAAGAGACCCAGTACTTC. Its protein is CASSQSTMYQETQYF.

The chain is built from TRBV24-1 and TRBJ1-1; 9 positions match TRBD1. Per germline, CDR1 KGHDR and CDR2 SFDVKD. Trimming took 5 bases from V and 6 from J; bases not matched to a gene: 6. CDR3 length: 14 amino acids. CDR3 bases: TGTGCCACCAGTGGGGTGGGACAGGGAGCTGAAGCTTTCTTT. Its translation: CATSGVGQGAEAFF.

This clonotype showed up just a few times. The rearrangement uses TRBV19 and TRBJ1-1; maybe TRBD1 (5 bases). Trimming left V 3 bases short and J 4 bases short, with 9 bases between. Germline-derived CDR1 and CDR2 are LNHDA and SQIVND (reference sequence). This CDR3 is 13 amino acids long. This CDR3 reads CASSIQRGTEAFF. The CDR3 nucleotides read TGTGCCAGTAGTATTCAGAGGGGCACTGAAGCTTTCTTT.

This sequence joins TRBV20-1 and TRBJ1-2; D may be TRBD1 (6 bases). This CDR3 is 13 amino acids long. Germline V lookup: CDR1 DFQATT, CDR2 SNEGSKA (reference sequence). The V and J ends lost 3 bases and 4 bases respectively, with 12 bases between them. The DNA for the CDR3 is TGCAGTGCTAGCGGACAGAGGGGCTATGGCTACACCTTC. Its protein is CSASGQRGYGYTF.

The chain is built from TRBV29-1 and TRBJ2-1; 16 bases are shared with TRBD2. Trimming cost V 6 bases and J 7 bases; bases outside gene matches: 12. Germline V CDR1 and CDR2: SQVTM, ANQGSEA. This CDR3 has 17 amino acids. The CDR3 reads CSVGGLAGGPGYNEQFF. CDR3 bases: TGCAGCGTCGGGGGACTAGCGGGAGGGCCAGGATATAATGAGCAGTTCTTC.

This clonotype showed up many times. The gene calls are TRBV4-2 and TRBJ2-1; maybe TRBD2 (6 bases). Trimming removed 0 bases from V and 4 bases from J, with 10 bases in between. This CDR3 has 15 residues. Germline V CDR1 and CDR2: LGHNA, YNFKEQ. The CDR3 is CASSQDVAEYNEQFF. CDR3 coding DNA: TGTGCCAGCAGCCAAGATGTAGCGGAGTACAATGAGCAGTTCTTC.

The V gene is TRBV7-8, the J gene TRBJ2-2; tentatively, D is TRBD1 (5 bases). CDR3 length: 14 amino acids. The V end lost 5 bases, the J end lost 5 bases, and 12 bases lay between the germline ends. Germline V gene data show CDR1 as SGHVS and CDR2 as FQNEAQ. The CDR3 protein is CASSLRRDTGELFF. DNA for the CDR3: TGTGCCAGCAGCCTACGCAGGGATACCGGGGAGCTGTTTTTT.

The rearrangement uses TRBV5-1 and TRBJ2-3, with 9 bases that match TRBD1. The CDR3 totals 15 residues. The J segment lost 5 bases and the V segment lost 4 bases, leaving 8 bases of the junction unmatched. Germline CDR1 SGHRS, CDR2 YFSETQ. CDR3 loop: CASSITGTGIDTQYF. The CDR3 DNA reads as TGCGCCAGCAGCATTACCGGGACAGGGATAGATACGCAGTATTTT.

The V and J genes are TRBV20-1 and TRBJ1-1, with TRBD1 as a possible D gene (5 bases). Germline V gives CDR1 DFQATT, CDR2 SNEGSKA (reference sequence). The CDR3 has 13 amino acids. CDR3 in amino acids: CSVEKGRNTEAFF. In DNA form, the CDR3 reads TGCAGCGTCGAAAAGGGGAGGAACACTGAAGCTTTCTTT.

This clonotype appeared once. This chain uses TRBV12-3 or TRBV12-4 with TRBJ1-4, with D unclear. V lost 6 bases and J lost 6, with 11 bases in between. There are 13 residues in the CDR3. In DNA form, the CDR3 reads TGTGCCAGCAGCCCGATTGGCCATGAAAAACTGTTTTTT. Amino acids: CASSPIGHEKLFF.

The V and J genes are TRBV7-9 and TRBJ1-5; weak D call: TRBD1 (5 bases). Germline V gene lookup returns CDR1 SEHNR and CDR2 FQNEAQ (reference sequence). The CDR3 has 13 residues. V shed 4 bases and J shed 7 bases, with 11 bases lying between them. The CDR3 coding sequence is TGTGCCAGCAGCTCCGATTGGGGCCAGCCCCAGCATTTT. It is translated as CASSSDWGQPQHF.

The chain is built from TRBV20-1 and TRBJ2-5; 10 positions match TRBD2. V trimming: 0 bases; J trimming: 2 bases; junction bases outside the gene matches: 6. Germline CDR1 DFQATT, CDR2 SNEGSKA (reference sequence). The CDR3 runs 16 residues. This CDR3 is CSARDRLAGAQETQYF. The CDR3 DNA is TGCAGTGCTAGAGATCGGCTAGCGGGGGCTCAAGAGACCCAGTACTTC.

The chain combines TRBV24-1 with TRBJ2-5, with 7 positions matching TRBD1. This CDR3 comprises 13 residues. In germline, CDR1 is KGHDR, CDR2 SFDVKD. V was pared by 4 bases and J by 5 bases, with 3 bases of the junction left unmatched. The CDR3 DNA sequence: TGTGCCACCAGTGACCGGGACAGCGAGACCCAGTACTTC. Protein: CATSDRDSETQYF.

This clonotype has at least ten counts. This chain connects TRBV7-9 to TRBJ2-7; 10 positions match TRBD2. V shed 5 bases and J 7 bases; nucleotides not matched to a gene: 8. Looked up from germline, CDR1 is SEHNR and CDR2 is FQNEAQ (reference sequence). This CDR3 is built from 14 residues. The CDR3 region is CASSGIAGGIEQYF. DNA of the CDR3: TGTGCCAGCAGCGGCATAGCGGGGGGTATTGAGCAGTACTTC.

Here the CDR3 reads CASSVSVGGIDTQYF. DNA for the CDR3: TGTGCCAGCAGTGTCTCCGTTGGGGGTATAGATACGCAGTATTTT. V gene TRBV2 combines with J gene TRBJ2-3; D could derive from TRBD1 or TRBD2 (5 bases each). This CDR3 contains 15 residues. With 4 bases removed from V and 5 bases from J, the gap between germline ends came to 16 bases. Germline CDR1 and CDR2: SNHLY and FYNNEI.

J is TRBJ2-7 and V is TRBV12-3 or TRBV12-4; 9 nucleotides agree with TRBD1. CDR3 size: 14 residues. V trimming: 3 bases; J trimming: 7 bases; junction bases outside the gene matches: 7. CDR3: CASSFRDRVWEQYF. In nucleotides, the CDR3 is TGTGCCAGCAGTTTCCGGGACAGGGTATGGGAGCAGTACTTC.

This clonotype was counted once. The chain recombines TRBV10-3 with TRBJ1-1; D gene uncertain. Per the germline V gene, CDR1 is ENHRY and CDR2 is SYGVKD. The CDR3 runs 12 residues. Trimming stripped 3 bases from V and 7 bases from J, with 9 bases between. The CDR3 DNA reads TGTGCCATCAGTGATTGGGCTAATGAAGCTTTCTTT. Protein product: CAISDWANEAFF.

The chain combines TRBV10-3 with TRBJ2-7, with TRBD1 matching over 8 bases. Germline V CDR1 and CDR2: ENHRY, SYGVKD. The length of the CDR3 is 12 residues. J lost 4 bases, V lost 11 bases, and 7 bases had no gene match. The CDR3 sequence: CAVGQGTYEQYF. CDR3 sequence (DNA): TGTGCCGTAGGACAGGGAACTTACGAGCAGTACTTC.